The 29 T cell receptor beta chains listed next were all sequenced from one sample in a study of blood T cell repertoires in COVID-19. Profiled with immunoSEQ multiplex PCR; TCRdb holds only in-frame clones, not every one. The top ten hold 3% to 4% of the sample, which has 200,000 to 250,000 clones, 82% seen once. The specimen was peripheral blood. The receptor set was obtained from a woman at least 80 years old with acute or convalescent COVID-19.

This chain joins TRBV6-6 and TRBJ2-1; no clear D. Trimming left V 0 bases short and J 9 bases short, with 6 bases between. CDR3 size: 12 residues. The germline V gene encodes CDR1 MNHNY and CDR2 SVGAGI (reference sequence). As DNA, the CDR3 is TGTGCCAGCAGTTACTCCGAGTTTGAGCAGTTCTTC. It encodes CASSYSEFEQFF.

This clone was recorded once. Here the CDR3 reads CASRRGTGNQPQHF. The CDR3 DNA reads as TGTGCCAGCAGACGCGGGACAGGGAATCAGCCCCAGCATTTT. The rearrangement links TRBV2 to TRBJ1-5, with 9 nucleotides matching TRBD1. The germline V gene encodes CDR1 SNHLY and CDR2 FYNNEI. The CDR3 runs 14 residues. The V gene end was trimmed by 6 bases and the J gene end by 4 bases; junction bases not matched to a gene: 4.

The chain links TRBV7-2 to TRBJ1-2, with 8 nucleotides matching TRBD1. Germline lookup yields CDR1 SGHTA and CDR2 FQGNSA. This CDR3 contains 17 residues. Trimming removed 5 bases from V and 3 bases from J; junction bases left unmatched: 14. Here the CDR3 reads CASSPPYGAGGDYGYTF. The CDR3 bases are TGTGCCAGCAGCCCTCCCTACGGGGCAGGGGGCGACTATGGCTACACCTTC.

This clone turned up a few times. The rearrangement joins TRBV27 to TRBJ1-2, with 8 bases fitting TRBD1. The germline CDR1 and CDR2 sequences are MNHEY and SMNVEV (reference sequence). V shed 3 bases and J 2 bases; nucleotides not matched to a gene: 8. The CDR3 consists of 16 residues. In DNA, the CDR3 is TGTGCCAGCAGTTTTTACCCTGGACAGGGCAACTATGGCTACACCTTC. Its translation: CASSFYPGQGNYGYTF.

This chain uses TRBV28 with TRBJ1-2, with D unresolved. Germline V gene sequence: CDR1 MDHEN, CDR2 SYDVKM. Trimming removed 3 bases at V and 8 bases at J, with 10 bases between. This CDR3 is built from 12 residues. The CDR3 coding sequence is TGTGCCAGCAGTTTGCGGTCTACGGGCTACACCTTC. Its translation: CASSLRSTGYTF.

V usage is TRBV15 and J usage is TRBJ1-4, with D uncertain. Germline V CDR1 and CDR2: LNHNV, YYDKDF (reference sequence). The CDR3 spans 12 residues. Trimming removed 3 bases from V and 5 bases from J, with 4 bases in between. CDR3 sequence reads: CATSSINEKLFF. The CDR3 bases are TGTGCCACCAGCAGCATCAATGAAAAACTGTTTTTT.

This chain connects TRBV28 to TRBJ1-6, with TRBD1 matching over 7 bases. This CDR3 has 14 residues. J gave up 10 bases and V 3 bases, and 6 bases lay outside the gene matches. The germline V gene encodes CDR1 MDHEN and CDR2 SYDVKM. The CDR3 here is CASSFDRDRSPLHF. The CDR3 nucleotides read TGTGCCAGCAGTTTCGACAGGGATCGGTCACCCCTCCACTTT.

The CDR3 reads CASSRDNAYEQYF. The CDR3 bases are TGTGCCAGCAGTCGGGACAACGCCTACGAGCAGTACTTC. The V gene is TRBV6-5, the J gene TRBJ2-7; perhaps TRBD1 as D (6 bases). The CDR3 is made up of 13 amino acids. Germline CDR1 reads MNHEY; CDR2 reads SVGAGI. V gave up 5 bases and J gave up 2 bases, with 10 bases separating them.

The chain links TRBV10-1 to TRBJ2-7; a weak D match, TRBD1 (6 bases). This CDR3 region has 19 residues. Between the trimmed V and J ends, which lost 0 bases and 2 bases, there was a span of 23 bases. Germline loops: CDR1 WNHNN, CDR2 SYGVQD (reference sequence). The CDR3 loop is CASSESLTGTLRKAYEQYF. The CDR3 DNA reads TGCGCCAGCAGTGAGTCTTTGACCGGGACACTCAGGAAGGCCTACGAGCAGTACTTC.

The CDR3 region is CASSPPAGGTYEQYF. The CDR3 DNA follows: TGTGCCAGCTCACCACCGGCTGGGGGGACCTACGAGCAGTACTTC. The V gene is TRBV18, the J gene TRBJ2-7, with D possibly being TRBD2 (6 bases). CDR1 is KGHSH, CDR2 LQKENI, per germline. Trimming shortened V by 0 bases and J by 2 bases, and 11 bases separated the two germline ends. The CDR3 is 15 residues long.

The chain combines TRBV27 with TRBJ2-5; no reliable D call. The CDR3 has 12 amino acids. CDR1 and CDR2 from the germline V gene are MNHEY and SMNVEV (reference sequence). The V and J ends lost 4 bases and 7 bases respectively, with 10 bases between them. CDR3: CASSSLLVTQYF. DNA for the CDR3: TGTGCCAGCAGTTCCCTCCTTGTGACCCAGTACTTC.

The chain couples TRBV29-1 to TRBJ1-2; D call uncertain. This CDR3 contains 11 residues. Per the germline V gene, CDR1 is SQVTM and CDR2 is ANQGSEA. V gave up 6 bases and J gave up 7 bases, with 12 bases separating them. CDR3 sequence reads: CSVAPWSGYTF. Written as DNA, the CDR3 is TGCAGCGTGGCACCGTGGTCTGGCTACACCTTC.

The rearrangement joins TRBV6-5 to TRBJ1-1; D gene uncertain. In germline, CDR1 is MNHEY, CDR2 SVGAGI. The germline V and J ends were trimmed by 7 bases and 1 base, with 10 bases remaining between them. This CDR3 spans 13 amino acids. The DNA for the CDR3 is TGTGCCAGCAATAGACGGAGGAACACTGAAGCTTTCTTT. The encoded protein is CASNRRRNTEAFF.

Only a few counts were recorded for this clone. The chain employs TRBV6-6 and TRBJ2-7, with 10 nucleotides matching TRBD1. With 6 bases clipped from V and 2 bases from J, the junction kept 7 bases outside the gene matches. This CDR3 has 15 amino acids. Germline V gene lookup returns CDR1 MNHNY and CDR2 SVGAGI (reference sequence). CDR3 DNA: TGTGCCAGCAGAGTCGGGACAGGGGCTACCTACGAGCAGTACTTC. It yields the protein CASRVGTGATYEQYF.

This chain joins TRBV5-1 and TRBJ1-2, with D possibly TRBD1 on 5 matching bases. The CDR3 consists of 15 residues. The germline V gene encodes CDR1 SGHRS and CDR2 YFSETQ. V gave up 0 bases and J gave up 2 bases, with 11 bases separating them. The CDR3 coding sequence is TGCGCCAGCAGCTTGGACAGGAGAACCAACTATGGCTACACCTTC. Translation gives CASSLDRRTNYGYTF.

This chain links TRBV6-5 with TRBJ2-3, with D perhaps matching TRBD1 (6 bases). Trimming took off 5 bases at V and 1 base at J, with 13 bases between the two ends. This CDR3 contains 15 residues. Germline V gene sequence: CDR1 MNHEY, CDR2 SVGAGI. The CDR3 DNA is TGTGCCAGCAGTCCCGAGCGACAGGGCACAGATACGCAGTATTTT. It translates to CASSPERQGTDTQYF.

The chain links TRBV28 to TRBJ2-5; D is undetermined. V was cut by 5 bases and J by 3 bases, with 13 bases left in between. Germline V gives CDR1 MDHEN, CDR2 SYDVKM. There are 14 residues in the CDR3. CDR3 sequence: CASSPQVLEETQYF. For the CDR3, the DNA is TGTGCCAGCAGTCCCCAAGTGCTAGAAGAGACCCAGTACTTC.

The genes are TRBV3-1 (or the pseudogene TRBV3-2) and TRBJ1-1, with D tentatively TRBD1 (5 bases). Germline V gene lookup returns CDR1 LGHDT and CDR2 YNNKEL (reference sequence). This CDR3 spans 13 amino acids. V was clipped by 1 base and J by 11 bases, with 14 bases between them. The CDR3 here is CASSQGPQGNAFF. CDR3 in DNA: TGTGCCAGCAGCCAAGGTCCGCAGGGCAACGCTTTCTTT.

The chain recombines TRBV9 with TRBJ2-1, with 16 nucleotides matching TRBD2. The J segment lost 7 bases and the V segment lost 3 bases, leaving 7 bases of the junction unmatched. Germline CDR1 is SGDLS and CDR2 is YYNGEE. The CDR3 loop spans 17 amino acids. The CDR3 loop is CASSAGTSGGVSNEQFF. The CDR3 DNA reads TGTGCCAGCAGCGCTGGGACTAGCGGGGGGGTTTCTAATGAGCAGTTCTTC. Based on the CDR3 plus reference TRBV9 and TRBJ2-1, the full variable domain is DSGVTQTPKHLITATGQRVTLRCSPRSGDLSVYWYQQSLDQGLQFLIQYYNGEERAKGNILERFSAQQFPDLHSELNLSSLELGDSALYFCASSAGTSGGVSNEQFFGPGTRLTVL.

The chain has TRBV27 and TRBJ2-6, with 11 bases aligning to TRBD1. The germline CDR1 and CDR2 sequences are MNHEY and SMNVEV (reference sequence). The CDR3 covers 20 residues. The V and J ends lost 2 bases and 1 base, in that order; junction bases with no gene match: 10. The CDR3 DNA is TGTGCCAGCAGTTTAAGGACAGGGGGCGTTGGGGTGTCTGGGGCCAACGTCCTGACTTTC. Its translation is CASSLRTGGVGVSGANVLTF.

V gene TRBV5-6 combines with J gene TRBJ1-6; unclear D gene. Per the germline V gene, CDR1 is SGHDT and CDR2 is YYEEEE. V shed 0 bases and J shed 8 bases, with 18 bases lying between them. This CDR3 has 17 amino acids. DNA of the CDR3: TGTGCCAGCAGCTTGGACGCGATCAGGAGGGTTGATTCACCCCTCCACTTT. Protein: CASSLDAIRRVDSPLHF.

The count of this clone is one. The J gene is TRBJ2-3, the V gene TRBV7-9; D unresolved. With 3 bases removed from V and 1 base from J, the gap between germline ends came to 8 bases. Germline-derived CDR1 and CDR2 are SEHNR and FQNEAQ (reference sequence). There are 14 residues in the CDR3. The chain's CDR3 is CASSFELRTDTQYF. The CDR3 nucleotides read TGTGCCAGCAGCTTCGAGCTACGCACAGATACGCAGTATTTT.

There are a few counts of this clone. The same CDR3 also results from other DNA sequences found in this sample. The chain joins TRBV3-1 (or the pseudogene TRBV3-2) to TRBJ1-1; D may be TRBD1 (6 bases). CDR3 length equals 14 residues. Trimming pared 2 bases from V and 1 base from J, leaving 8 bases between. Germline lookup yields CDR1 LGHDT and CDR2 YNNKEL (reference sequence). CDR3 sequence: CASSQRGGNTEAFF. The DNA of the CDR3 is TGTGCCAGCAGCCAAAGGGGGGGGAACACTGAAGCTTTCTTT.

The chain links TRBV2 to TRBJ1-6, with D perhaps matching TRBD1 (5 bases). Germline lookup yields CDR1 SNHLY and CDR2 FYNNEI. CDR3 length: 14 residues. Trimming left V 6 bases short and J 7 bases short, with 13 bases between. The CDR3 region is CASRAGMENSPLHF. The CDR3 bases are TGTGCCAGCAGAGCAGGGATGGAGAATTCACCCCTCCACTTT. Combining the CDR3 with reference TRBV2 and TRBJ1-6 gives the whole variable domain EPEVTQTPSHQVTQMGQEVILRCVPISNHLYFYWYRQILGQKVEFLVSFYNNEISEKSEIFDDQFSVERPDGSNFTLKIRSTKLEDSAMYFCASRAGMENSPLHFGNGTRLTVT.

The CDR3 spells CASSLGGVNSGANVLTF. CDR3 sequence (DNA): TGTGCCAGCAGCTTAGGGGGGGTCAACTCTGGGGCCAACGTCCTGACTTTC. This chain joins TRBV7-2 and TRBJ2-6, with D tentatively TRBD2 (6 bases). This CDR3 is 17 amino acids long. Per the germline V gene, CDR1 is SGHTA and CDR2 is FQGNSA. With 1 base removed from V and 0 bases from J, the gap between germline ends came to 10 bases.

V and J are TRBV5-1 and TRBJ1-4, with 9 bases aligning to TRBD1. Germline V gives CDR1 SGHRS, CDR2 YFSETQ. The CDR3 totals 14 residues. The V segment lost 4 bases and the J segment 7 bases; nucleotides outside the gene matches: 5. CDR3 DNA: TGCGCCAGCAGCCCCGGGACAGGGAGTGAAAAACTGTTTTTT. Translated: CASSPGTGSEKLFF. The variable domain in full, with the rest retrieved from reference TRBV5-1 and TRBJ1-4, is KAGVTQTPRYLIKTRGQQVTLSCSPISGHRSVSWYQQTPGQGLQFLFEYFSETQRNKGNFPGRFSGRQFSNSRSEMNVSTLELGDSALYLCASSPGTGSEKLFFGSGTQLSVL.

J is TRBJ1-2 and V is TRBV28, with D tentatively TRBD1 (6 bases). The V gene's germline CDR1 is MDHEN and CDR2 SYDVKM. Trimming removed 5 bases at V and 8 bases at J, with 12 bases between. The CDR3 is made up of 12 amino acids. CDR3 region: CASSGTRWGYTF. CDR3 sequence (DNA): TGTGCCAGCAGTGGGACAAGATGGGGCTACACCTTC.

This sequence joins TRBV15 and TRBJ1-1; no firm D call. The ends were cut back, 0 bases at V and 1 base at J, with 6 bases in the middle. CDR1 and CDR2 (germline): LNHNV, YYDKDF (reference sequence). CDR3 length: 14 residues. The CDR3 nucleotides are TGTGCCACCAGCAGAGAGCACAGGAACACTGAAGCTTTCTTT. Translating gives CATSREHRNTEAFF.

DNA of the CDR3: TGTGCCAGCAGCTCCGTGACAGGGGCGATCTCCCCCCGGGCTTTCTTT. It specifies CASSSVTGAISPRAFF. The chain has TRBV7-9 and TRBJ1-1; TRBD1 matches 8 bases. The CDR3 is 16 amino acids. In germline, CDR1 is SEHNR, CDR2 FQNEAQ (reference sequence). Trimming at V came to 4 bases and at J to 11 bases, leaving 18 bases not matched to a gene. Combining the CDR3 with reference TRBV7-9 and TRBJ1-1 gives the whole variable domain DTGVSQNPRHKITKRGQNVTFRCDPISEHNRLYWYRQTLGQGPEFLTYFQNEAQLEKSRLLSDRFSAERPKGSFSTLEIQRTEQGDSAMYLCASSSVTGAISPRAFFGQGTRLTVV.